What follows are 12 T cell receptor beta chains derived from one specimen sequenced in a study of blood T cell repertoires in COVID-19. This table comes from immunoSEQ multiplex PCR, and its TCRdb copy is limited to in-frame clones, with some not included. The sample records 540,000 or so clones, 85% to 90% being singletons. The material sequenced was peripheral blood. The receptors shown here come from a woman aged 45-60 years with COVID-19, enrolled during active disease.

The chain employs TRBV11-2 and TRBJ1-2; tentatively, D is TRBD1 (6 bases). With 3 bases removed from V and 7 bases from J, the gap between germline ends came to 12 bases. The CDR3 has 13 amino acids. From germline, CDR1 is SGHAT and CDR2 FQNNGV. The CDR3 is CASSFEGDLGYTF. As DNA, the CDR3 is TGTGCCAGCAGCTTTGAGGGGGATCTTGGCTACACCTTC.

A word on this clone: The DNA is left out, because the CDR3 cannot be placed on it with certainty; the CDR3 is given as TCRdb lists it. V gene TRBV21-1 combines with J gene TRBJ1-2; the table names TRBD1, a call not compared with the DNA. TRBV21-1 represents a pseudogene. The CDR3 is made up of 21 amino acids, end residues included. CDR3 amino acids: CASSKDPGWGQGSPSNYGYTF.

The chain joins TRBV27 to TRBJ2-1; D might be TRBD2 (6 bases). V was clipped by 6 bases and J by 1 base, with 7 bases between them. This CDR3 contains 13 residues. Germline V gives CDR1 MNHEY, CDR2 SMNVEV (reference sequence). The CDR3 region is CASRTSSYNEQFF. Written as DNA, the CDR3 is TGTGCCAGCAGGACTAGTTCCTACAATGAGCAGTTCTTC.

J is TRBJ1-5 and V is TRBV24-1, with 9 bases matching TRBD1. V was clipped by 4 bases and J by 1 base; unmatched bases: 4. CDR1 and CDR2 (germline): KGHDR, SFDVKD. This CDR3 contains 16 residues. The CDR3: CATSDSGQGSNQPQHF. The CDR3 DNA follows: TGTGCCACCAGTGACTCCGGACAGGGGAGCAATCAGCCCCAGCATTTT.

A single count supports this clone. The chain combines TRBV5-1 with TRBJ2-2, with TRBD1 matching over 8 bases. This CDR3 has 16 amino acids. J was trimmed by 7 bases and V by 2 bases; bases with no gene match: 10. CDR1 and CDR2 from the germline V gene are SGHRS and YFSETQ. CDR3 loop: CASSFNPQGANGELFF. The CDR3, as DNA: TGCGCCAGCAGCTTTAACCCCCAGGGGGCCAACGGGGAGCTGTTTTTT. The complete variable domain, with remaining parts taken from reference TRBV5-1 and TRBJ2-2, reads KAGVTQTPRYLIKTRGQQVTLSCSPISGHRSVSWYQQTPGQGLQFLFEYFSETQRNKGNFPGRFSGRQFSNSRSEMNVSTLELGDSALYLCASSFNPQGANGELFFGEGSRLTVL.

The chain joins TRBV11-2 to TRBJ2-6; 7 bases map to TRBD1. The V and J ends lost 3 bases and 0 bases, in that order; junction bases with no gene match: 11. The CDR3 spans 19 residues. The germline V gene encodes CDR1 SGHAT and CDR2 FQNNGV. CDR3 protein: CASSLAGTESSSGANVLTF. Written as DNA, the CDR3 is TGTGCCAGCAGCTTGGCCGGGACAGAATCCTCCTCTGGGGCCAACGTCCTGACTTTC. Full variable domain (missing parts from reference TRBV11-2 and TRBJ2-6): EAGVAQSPRYKIIEKRQSVAFWCNPISGHATLYWYQQILGQGPKLLIQFQNNGVVDDSQLPKDRFSAERLKGVDSTLKIQPAKLEDSAVYLCASSLAGTESSSGANVLTFGAGSRLTVL.

CDR3 loop: CARSAGGSYNEQFF. Here the CDR3 DNA reads TGTGCCAGATCCGCCGGGGGCTCCTACAATGAGCAGTTCTTC. The V gene is TRBV27, the J gene TRBJ2-1; possibly TRBD2 for D (6 bases). The CDR3 sequence is 14 residues long. The germline V gene encodes CDR1 MNHEY and CDR2 SMNVEV (reference sequence). V lost 9 bases, J lost 0 bases, and 12 bases lay in between.

The CDR3 DNA follows: TGTGCCAGCAGCCACGACAGGGTCGGGGCCAACGTCCTGACTTTC. Translated: CASSHDRVGANVLTF. This rearrangement joins TRBV6-5 to TRBJ2-6; TRBD1 matches at 7 bases. The CDR3 sequence is 15 residues long. V was clipped by 6 bases and J by 4 bases; unmatched bases: 6. CDR1 is MNHEY, CDR2 SVGAGI, per germline.

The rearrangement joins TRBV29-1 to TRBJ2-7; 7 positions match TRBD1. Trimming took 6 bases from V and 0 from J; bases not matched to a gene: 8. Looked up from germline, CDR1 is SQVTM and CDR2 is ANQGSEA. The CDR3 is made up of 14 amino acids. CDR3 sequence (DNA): TGCAGCGTCATTTCTAACAGGGGCTCCTACGAGCAGTACTTC. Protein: CSVISNRGSYEQYF.

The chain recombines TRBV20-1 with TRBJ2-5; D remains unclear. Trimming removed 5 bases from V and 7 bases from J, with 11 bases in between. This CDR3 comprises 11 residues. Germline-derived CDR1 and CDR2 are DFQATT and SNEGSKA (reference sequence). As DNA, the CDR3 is TGCAGTGCTCCCTTGCGAGGGACCCAGTACTTC. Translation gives CSAPLRGTQYF.

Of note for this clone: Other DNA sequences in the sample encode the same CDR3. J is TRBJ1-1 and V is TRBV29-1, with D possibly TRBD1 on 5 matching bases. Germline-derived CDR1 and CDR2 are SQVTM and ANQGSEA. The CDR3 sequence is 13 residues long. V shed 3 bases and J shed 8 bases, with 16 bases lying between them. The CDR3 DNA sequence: TGCAGCGTTGAGAGCAGGGCCTCAATAGAAGCTTTCTTT. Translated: CSVESRASIEAFF.

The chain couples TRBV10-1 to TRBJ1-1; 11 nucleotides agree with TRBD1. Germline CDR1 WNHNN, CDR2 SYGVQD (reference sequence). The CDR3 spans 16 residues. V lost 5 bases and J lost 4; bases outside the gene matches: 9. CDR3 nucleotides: TGCGCCAGCAGTACCGGGACAGGGGGAGTGGGCACTGAAGCTTTCTTT. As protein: CASSTGTGGVGTEAFF.